This record concerns one TCR beta chain sequence. The sample originates from a study of blood T cell repertoires in COVID-19. Whole-study context: Samples came from the United States, Italy and Spain, spanning acute and convalescent COVID-19. PBMCs, B-cell-depleted T cells, or T cells provided the cDNA or gDNA that made up the material.

Per the study methods: Using reference gene primer amplification, nucleated cell counts were estimated. The assay was immunoSEQ multiplex PCR, and TCRdb's table has in-frame clones only and misses some. Clone size and V and J calls were adopted from that table, with D and trimming inferred from the DNA. The sample shows 100,000 to 150,000 clones, roughly 89% of them seen only once. The CDR3 length is 14 residues. The sequenced material came from peripheral blood. This chain uses TRBV21-1 with TRBJ2-5; TRBD1 is taken as the D call from the table, unchecked against the DNA. TRBV21-1 is given as a pseudogene. This clonotype was sampled from a man aged 45 to 65 with active or convalescent COVID-19. CDR3 DNA: TGTGCCAGCAGCAAACAGGGTGGGGTCGAGACCCAGTACTTC. Encoded protein: CASSKQGGVETQYF.